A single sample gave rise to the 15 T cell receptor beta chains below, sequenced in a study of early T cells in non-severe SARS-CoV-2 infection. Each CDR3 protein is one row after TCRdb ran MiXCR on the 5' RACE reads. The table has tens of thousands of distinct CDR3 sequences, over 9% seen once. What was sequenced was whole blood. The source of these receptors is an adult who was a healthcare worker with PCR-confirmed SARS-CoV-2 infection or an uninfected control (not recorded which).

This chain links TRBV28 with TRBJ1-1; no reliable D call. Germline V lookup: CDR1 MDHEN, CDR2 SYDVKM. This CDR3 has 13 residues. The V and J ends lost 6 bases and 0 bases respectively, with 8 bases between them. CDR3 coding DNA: TGTGCCAGCAGGGAAGATCTGAACACTGAAGCTTTCTTT. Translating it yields CASREDLNTEAFF.

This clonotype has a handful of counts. The CDR3 spells CASSIVRIHDEQFF. For the CDR3, the DNA is TGTGCCAGTAGTATTGTCCGAATCCACGATGAGCAGTTCTTC. The genes are TRBV19 and TRBJ2-1; no clear D gene. Trimming removed 3 bases at V and 8 bases at J, with 14 bases between. Germline CDR1 is LNHDA and CDR2 is SQIVND (reference sequence). This CDR3 is built from 14 residues.

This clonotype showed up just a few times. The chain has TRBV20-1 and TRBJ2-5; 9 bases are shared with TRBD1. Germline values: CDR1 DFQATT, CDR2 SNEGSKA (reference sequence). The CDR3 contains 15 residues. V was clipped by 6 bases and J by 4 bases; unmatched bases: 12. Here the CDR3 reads CSALVPGTGRETQYF. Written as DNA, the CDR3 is TGCAGTGCCCTAGTCCCTGGGACAGGGCGAGAGACCCAGTACTTC.

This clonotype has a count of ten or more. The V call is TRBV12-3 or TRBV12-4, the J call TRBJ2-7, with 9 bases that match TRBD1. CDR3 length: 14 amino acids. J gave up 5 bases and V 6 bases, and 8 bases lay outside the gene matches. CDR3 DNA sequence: TGTGCCAGCAGCCCCGGGACAGGGAGGCACGAGCAGTACTTC. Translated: CASSPGTGRHEQYF.

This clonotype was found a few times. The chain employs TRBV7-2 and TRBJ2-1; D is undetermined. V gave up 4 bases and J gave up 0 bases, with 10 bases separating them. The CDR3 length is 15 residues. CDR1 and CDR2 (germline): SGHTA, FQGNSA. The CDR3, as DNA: TGTGCCAGCAGCTCACCAAGGAGCTCCTACAATGAGCAGTTCTTC. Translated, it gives CASSSPRSSYNEQFF.

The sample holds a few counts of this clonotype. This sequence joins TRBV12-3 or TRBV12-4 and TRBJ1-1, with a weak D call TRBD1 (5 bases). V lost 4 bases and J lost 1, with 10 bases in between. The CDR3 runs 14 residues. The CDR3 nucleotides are TGTGCCAGCAGTTGGGCAGGGAGGAACACTGAAGCTTTCTTT. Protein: CASSWAGRNTEAFF.

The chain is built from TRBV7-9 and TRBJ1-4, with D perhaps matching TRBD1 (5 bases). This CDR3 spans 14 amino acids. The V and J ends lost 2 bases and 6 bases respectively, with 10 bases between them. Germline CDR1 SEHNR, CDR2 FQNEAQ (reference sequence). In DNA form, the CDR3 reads TGTGCCAGCAGCTTACTAGGGGCGGATGAAAAACTGTTTTTT. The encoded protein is CASSLLGADEKLFF.

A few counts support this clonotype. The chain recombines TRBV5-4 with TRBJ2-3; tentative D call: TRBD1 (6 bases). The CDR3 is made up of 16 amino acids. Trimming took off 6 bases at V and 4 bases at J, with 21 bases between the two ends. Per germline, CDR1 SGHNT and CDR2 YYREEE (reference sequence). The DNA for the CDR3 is TGTGCCAGCACCTTTTCCCCAGGGGCGAGTGCAGATACGCAGTATTTT. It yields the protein CASTFSPGASADTQYF.

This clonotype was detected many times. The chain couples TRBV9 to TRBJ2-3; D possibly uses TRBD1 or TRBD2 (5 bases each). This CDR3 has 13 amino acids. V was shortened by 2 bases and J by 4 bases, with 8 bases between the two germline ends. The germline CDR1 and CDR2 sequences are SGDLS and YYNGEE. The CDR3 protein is CASSVRDPDTQYF. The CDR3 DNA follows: TGTGCCAGCAGCGTCCGGGACCCAGATACGCAGTATTTT.

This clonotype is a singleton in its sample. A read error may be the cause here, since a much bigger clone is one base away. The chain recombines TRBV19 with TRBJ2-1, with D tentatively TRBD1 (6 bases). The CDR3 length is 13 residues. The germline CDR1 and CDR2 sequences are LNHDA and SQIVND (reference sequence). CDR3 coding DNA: TGTGCCAGTGGTATTCGAGGGGGCAATGAGCAGTTCTTC. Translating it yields CASGIRGGNEQFF.

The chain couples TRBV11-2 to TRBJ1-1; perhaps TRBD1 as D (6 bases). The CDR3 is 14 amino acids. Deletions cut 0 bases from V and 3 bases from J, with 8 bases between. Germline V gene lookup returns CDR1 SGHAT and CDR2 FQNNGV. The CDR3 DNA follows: TGTGCCAGCAGCTTAGACGGACAGTACACTGAAGCTTTCTTT. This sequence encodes CASSLDGQYTEAFF.

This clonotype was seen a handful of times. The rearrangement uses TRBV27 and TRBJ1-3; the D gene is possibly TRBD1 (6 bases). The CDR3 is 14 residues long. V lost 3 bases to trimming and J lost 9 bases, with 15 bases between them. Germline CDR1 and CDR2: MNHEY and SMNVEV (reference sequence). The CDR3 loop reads CASSLFGGLGTIYF. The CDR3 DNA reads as TGTGCCAGCAGTTTGTTCGGGGGCTTGGGCACCATATATTTT.

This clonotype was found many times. Written as DNA, the CDR3 is TGTGCCAGCTCACCTTCCCGGACTAGTAGAACGGTTGAGACAGATACGCAGTATTTT. As protein: CASSPSRTSRTVETDTQYF. V usage is TRBV18 and J usage is TRBJ2-3; 7 nucleotides line up with TRBD2. Germline V gene lookup returns CDR1 KGHSH and CDR2 LQKENI. The ends lost 3 bases at V and 3 bases at J; junction bases unmatched: 18. The CDR3 covers 19 residues.

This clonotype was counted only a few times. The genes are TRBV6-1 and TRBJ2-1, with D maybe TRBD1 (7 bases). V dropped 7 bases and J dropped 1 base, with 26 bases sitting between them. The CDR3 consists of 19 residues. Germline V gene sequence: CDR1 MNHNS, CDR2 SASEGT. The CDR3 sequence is CASTRLLLGQGGSYNEQFF. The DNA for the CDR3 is TGTGCCAGCACCCGCTTACTGCTGGGGCAGGGGGGATCCTACAATGAGCAGTTCTTC.

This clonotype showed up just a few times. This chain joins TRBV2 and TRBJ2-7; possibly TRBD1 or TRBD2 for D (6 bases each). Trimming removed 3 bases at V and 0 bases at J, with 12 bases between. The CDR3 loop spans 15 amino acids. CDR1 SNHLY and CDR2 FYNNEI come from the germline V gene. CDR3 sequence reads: CASSEGGAFSYEQYF. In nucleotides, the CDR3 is TGTGCCAGCAGTGAGGGGGGCGCATTCTCCTACGAGCAGTACTTC.